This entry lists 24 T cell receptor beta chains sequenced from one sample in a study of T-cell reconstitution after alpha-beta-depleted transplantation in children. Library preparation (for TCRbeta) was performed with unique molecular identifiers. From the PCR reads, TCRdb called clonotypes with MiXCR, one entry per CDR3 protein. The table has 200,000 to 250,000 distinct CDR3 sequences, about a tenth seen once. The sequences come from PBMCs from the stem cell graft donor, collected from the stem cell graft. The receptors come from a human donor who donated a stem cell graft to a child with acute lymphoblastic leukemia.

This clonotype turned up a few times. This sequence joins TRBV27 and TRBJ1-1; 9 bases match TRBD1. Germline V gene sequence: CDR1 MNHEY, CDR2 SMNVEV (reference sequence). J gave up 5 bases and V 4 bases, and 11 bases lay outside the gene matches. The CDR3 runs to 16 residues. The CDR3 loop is CASSSGTGLGYTEAFF. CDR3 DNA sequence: TGTGCCAGCAGTTCTGGGACAGGGCTGGGGTATACTGAAGCTTTCTTT.

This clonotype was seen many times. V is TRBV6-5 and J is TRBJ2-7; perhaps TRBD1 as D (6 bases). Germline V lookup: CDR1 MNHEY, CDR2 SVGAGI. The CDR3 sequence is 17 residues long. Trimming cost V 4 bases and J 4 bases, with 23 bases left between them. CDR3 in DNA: TGTGCCAGCAGTTCGCGGCGGAAACAGGGTTTTTGGTACGAGCAGTACTTC. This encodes CASSSRRKQGFWYEQYF.

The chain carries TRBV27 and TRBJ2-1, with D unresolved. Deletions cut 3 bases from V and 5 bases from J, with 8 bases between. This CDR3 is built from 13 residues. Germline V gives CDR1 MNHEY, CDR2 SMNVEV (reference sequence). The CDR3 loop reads CASSFGGDNEQFF. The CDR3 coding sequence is TGTGCCAGCAGTTTCGGTGGGGACAATGAGCAGTTCTTC.

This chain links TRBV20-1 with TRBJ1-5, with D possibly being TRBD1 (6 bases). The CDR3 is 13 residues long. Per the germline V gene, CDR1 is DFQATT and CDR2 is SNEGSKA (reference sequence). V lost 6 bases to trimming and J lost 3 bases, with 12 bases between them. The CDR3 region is CSAPQGINQPQHF. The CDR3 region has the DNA TGCAGTGCACCTCAGGGGATCAATCAGCCCCAGCATTTT.

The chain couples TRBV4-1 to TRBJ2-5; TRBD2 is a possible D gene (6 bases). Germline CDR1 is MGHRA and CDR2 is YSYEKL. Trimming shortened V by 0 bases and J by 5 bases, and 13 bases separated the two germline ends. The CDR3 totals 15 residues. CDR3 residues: CASSQEQEGEETQYF. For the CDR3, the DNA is TGCGCCAGCAGCCAAGAACAGGAGGGTGAGGAGACCCAGTACTTC.

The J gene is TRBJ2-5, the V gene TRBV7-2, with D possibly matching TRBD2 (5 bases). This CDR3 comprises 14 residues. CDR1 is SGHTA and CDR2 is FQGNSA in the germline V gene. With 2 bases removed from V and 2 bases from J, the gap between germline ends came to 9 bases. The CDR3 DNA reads TGTGCCAGCAGCTTACAGCGGCTGCAAGAGACCCAGTACTTC. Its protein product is CASSLQRLQETQYF.

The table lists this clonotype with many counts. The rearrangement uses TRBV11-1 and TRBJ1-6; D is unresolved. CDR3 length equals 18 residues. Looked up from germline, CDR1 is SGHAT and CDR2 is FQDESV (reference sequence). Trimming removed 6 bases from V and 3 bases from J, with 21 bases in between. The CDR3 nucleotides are TGTGCCAGCAGTCTCGGGCCTGAAGACAACTACTATAATTCACCCCTCCACTTT. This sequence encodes CASSLGPEDNYYNSPLHF.

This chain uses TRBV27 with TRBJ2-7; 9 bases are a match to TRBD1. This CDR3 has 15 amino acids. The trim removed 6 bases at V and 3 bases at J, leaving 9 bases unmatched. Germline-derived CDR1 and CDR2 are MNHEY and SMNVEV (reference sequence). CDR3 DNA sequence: TGTGCCAGCAGGGGAGCTCCGGACAGGGGCTACGAGCAGTACTTC. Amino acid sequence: CASRGAPDRGYEQYF.

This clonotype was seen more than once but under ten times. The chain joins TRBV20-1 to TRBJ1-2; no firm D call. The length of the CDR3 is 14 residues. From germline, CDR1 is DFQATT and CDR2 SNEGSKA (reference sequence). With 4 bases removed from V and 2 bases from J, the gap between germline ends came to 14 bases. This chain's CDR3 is CSATQTVSNYGYTF. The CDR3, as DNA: TGCAGTGCTACCCAAACAGTTTCCAACTATGGCTACACCTTC.

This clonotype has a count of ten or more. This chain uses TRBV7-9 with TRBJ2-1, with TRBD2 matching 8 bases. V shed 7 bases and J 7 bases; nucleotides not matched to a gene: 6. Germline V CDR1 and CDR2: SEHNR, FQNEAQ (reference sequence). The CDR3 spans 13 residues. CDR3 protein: CASIAGGLNEQFF. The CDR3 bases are TGTGCCAGCATTGCGGGGGGCTTAAATGAGCAGTTCTTC.

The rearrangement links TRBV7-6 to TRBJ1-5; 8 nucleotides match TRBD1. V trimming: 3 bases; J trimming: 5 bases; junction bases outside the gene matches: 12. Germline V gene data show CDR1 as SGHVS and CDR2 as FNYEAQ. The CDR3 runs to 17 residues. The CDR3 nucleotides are TGTGCCAGCAGCTTTAGCGCCGGACAGGGTTTTGATCAGCCCCAGCATTTT. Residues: CASSFSAGQGFDQPQHF.

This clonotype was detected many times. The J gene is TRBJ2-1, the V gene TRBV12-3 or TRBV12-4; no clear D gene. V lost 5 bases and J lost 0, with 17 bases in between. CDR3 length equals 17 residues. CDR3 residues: CASSLNPLSRSYNEQFF. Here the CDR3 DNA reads TGTGCCAGCAGTCTCAACCCCCTATCCCGCTCCTACAATGAGCAGTTCTTC.

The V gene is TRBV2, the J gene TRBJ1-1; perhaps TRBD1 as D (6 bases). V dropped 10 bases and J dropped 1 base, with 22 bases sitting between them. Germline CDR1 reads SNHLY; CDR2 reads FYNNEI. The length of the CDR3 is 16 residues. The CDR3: CATERGLGRGNTEAFF. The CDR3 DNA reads TGTGCCACAGAACGGGGGCTAGGGAGAGGGAACACTGAAGCTTTCTTT. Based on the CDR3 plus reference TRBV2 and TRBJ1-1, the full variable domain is EPEVTQTPSHQVTQMGQEVILRCVPISNHLYFYWYRQILGQKVEFLVSFYNNEISEKSEIFDDQFSVERPDGSNFTLKIRSTKLEDSAMYFCATERGLGRGNTEAFFGQGTRLTVV.

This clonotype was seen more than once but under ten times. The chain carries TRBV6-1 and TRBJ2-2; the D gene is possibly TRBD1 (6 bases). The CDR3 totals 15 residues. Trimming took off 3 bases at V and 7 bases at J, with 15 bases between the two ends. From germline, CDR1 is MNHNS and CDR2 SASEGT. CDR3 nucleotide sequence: TGTGCCAGCAGTGAGTACCGACAGGAGAGCGGGGAGCTGTTTTTT. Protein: CASSEYRQESGELFF.

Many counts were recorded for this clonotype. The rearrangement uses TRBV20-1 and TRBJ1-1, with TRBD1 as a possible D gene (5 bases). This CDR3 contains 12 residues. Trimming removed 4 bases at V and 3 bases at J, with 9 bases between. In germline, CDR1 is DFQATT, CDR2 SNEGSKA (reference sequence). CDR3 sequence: CSATGGDTEAFF. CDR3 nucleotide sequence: TGCAGTGCTACGGGGGGGGACACTGAAGCTTTCTTT.

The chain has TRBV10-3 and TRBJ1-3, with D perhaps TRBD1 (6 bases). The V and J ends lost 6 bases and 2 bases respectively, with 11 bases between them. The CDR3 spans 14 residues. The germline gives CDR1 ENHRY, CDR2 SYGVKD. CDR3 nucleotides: TGTGCCATCAGGTCCGGGGGCGCTGGAAACACCATATATTTT. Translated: CAIRSGGAGNTIYF.

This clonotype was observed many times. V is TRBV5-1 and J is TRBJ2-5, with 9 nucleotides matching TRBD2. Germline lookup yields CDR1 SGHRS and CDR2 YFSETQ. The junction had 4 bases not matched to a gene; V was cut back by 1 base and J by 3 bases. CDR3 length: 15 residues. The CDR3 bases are TGCGCCAGCAGCTTGTATGCGGGGGGGGAAGAGACCCAGTACTTC. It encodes CASSLYAGGEETQYF.

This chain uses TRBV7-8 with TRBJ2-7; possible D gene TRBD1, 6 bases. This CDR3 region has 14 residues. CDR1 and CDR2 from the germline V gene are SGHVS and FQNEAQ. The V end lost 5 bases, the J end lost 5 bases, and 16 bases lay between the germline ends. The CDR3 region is CASSLDRRRDEQYF. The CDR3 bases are TGTGCCAGCAGCCTAGACAGGCGGCGGGACGAGCAGTACTTC.

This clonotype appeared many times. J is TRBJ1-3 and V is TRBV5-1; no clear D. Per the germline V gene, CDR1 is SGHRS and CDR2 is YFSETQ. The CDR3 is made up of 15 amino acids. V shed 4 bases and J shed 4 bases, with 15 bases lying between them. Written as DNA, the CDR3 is TGCGCCAGCAGCCAGAACCCGGGAGTAGGAAACACCATATATTTT. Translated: CASSQNPGVGNTIYF.

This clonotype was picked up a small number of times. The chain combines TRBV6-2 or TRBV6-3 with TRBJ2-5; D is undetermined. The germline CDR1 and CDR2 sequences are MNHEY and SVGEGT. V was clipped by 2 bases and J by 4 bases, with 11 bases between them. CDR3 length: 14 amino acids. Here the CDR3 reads CASSYGKPAETQYF. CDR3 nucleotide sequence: TGTGCCAGCAGTTACGGAAAACCGGCAGAGACCCAGTACTTC.

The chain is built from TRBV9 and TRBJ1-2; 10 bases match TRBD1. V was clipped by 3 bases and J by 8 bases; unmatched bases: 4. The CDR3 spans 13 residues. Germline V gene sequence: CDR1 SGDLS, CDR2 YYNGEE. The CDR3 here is CASSGSTGGGYTF. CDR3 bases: TGTGCCAGCAGCGGGTCGACAGGGGGCGGCTACACCTTC.

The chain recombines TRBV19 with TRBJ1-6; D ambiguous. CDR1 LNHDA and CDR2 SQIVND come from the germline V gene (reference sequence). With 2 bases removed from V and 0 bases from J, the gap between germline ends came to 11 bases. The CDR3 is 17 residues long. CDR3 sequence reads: CASSIQAGSSYNSPLHF. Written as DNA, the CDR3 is TGTGCCAGTAGTATACAGGCCGGAAGCTCCTATAATTCACCCCTCCACTTT. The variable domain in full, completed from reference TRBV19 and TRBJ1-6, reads DGGITQSPKYLFRKEGQNVTLSCEQNLNHDAMYWYRQDPGQGLRLIYYSQIVNDFQKGDIAEGYSVSREKKESFPLTVTSAQKNPTAFYLCASSIQAGSSYNSPLHFGNGTRLTVT.

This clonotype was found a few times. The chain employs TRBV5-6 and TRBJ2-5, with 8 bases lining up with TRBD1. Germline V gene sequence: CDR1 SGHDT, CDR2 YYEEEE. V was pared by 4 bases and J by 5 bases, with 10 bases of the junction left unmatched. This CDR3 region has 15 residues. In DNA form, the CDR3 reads TGTGCCAGCAGCACCACAGGGGGGAATAGGGAGACCCAGTACTTC. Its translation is CASSTTGGNRETQYF.

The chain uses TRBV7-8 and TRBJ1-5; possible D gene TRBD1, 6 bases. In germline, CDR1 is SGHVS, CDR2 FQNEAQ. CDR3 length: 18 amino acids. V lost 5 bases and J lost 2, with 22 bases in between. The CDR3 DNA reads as TGTGCCAGCAGCCTAACAGCGGCGGGGGGCATGGGCAATCAGCCCCAGCATTTT. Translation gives CASSLTAAGGMGNQPQHF.